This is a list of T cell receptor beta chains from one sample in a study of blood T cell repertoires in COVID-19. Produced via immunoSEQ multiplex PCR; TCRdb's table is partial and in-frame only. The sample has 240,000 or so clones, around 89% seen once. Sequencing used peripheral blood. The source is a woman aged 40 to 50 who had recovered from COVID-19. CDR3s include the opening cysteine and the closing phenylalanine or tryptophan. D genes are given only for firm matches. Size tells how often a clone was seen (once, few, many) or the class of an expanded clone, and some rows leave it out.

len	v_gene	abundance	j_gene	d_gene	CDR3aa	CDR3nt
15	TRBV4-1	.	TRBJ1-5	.	CASSPSDSKNQPQHF	TGCGCCAGCAGCCCCTCGGACAGTAAAAATCAGCCCCAGCATTTT
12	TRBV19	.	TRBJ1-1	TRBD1	CASSPGGTEAFF	TGTGCCAGTAGCCCAGGGGGGACTGAAGCTTTCTTT
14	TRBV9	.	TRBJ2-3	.	CASTPGGGTDTQYF	TGTGCCAGCACCCCGGGCGGGGGCACAGATACGCAGTATTTT
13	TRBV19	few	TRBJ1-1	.	CASSIGGRSEAFF	TGTGCCAGTAGTATCGGGGGACGTTCTGAAGCTTTCTTT
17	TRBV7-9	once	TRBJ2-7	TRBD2	CASSGSGTSGSSYEQYF	TGTGCCAGCAGCGGCTCCGGGACTAGCGGGAGTTCCTACGAGCAGTACTTC
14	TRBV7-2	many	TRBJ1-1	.	CASSLAGGSAEAFF	TGTGCCAGCAGCTTAGCGGGGGGGAGCGCTGAAGCTTTCTTT
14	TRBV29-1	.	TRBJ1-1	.	CSVEGGPLGTEAFF	TGCAGCGTTGAAGGGGGGCCCTTGGGCACTGAAGCTTTCTTT
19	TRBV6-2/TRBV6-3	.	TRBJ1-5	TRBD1	CASSGRRVGRTGDNQPQHF	TGTGCCAGCAGTGGCCGGCGGGTCGGCCGGACAGGGGACAATCAGCCCCAGCATTTT
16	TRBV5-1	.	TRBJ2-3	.	CASSLAARGSTDTQYF	TGCGCCAGCAGCTTGGCGGCGCGGGGTAGCACAGATACGCAGTATTTT
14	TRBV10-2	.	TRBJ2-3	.	CASKEPVFGDTQYF	TGCGCCAGCAAGGAGCCGGTATTCGGGGATACGCAGTATTTT
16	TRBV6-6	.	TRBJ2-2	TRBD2	CASSPRGGRSPGELFF	TGTGCCAGCAGCCCCCGGGGCGGGAGGTCCCCCGGGGAGCTGTTTTTT
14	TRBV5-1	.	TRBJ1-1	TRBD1	CASSSGQEVTEAFF	TGCGCCAGCAGCTCAGGACAGGAAGTAACTGAAGCTTTCTTT
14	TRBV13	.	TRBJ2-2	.	CASSPRGGAGELFF	TGTGCCAGCAGCCCGAGGGGCGGGGCCGGGGAGCTGTTTTTT
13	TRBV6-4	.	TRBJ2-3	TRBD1	CASSEGQGGTQYF	TGTGCCAGCAGTGAGGGACAGGGTGGTACGCAGTATTTT
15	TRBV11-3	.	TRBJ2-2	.	CASSPSGALTGELFF	TGTGCCAGCAGCCCTTCAGGGGCCCTAACCGGGGAGCTGTTTTTT
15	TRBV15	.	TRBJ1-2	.	CATSRDTAGHYGYTF	TGTGCCACCAGCAGAGATACGGCAGGGCACTATGGCTACACCTTC
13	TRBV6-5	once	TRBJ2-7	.	CASSYGPAYEQYF	TGTGCCAGCAGTTACGGTCCAGCCTACGAGCAGTACTTC
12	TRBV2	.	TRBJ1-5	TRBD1	CATGTDDQPQHF	TGTGCCACCGGGACAGACGATCAGCCCCAGCATTTT
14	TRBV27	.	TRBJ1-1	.	CASSSSPGGWGAFF	TGTGCCAGCAGTTCTTCCCCGGGGGGGTGGGGAGCTTTCTTT
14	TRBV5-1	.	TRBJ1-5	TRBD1	CASSLVTGGQPQHF	TGCGCCAGCAGCTTGGTTACAGGGGGTCAGCCCCAGCATTTT